A single T cell receptor (beta chain) is shown here with its context. The antigen is undetermined. The PCR contained 60 Vbeta and 13 Jbeta primers. Clones were sequenced by immunoSEQ multiplex PCR, and TCRdb holds only the in-frame ones, with some missing. This table has approximately 190,000 clones, about nine tenths appearing once. V lost 3 bases, J lost 4 bases, and 7 bases stayed unmatched. This CDR3 region has 15 residues. CDR1 is LNHDA, CDR2 SQIVND, per germline (reference sequence). Unrecorded immune exposures were likely, despite nominal health at sampling. The data are from a study of cytomegalovirus exposure and HLA in healthy donors. Study as a whole: Within the Caucasian-associated ancestry cluster were roughly 81% of the 398 genotyped donors. Overall study results and limits: Likely technical artifact: a cluster of highly shared sequence variants. TCR beta sequences numbering about 17,000 were associated with HLA alleles at 0.05 false discovery rate in a later analysis.

This receptor was obtained from a man aged 25-45 years in good health and CMV-seronegative. This sequence joins TRBV19 and TRBJ1-2; TRBD1 matches at 8 bases. Sequences were obtained from PBMCs. The CDR3 loop is CASSIRTGLGYGYTF. CDR3 sequence (DNA): TGTGCCAGTAGTATTCGGACAGGGTTGGGCTATGGCTACACCTTC.